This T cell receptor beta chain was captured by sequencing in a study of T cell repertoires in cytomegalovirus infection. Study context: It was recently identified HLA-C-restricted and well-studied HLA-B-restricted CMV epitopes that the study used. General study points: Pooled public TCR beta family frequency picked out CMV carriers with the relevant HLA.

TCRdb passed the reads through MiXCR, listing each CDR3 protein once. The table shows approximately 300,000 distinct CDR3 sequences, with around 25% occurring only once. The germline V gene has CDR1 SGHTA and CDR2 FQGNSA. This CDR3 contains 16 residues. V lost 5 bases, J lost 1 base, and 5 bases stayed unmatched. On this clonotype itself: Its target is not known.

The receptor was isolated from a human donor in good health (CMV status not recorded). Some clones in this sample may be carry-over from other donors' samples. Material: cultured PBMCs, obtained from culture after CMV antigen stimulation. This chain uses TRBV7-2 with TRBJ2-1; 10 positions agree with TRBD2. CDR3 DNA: TGTGCCAGCAGCAGAGGTAGCGGGGGGTCCTACAATGAGCAGTTCTTC. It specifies CASSRGSGGSYNEQFF.